This TCR beta chain was captured by sequencing in a study of OX40 agonist ivuxolimab in advanced cancers. J lost 4 bases, V lost 3 bases, and 4 bases had no gene match. Germline CDR1 is LNHDA and CDR2 is SQIVND (reference sequence). The CDR3 is made up of 14 amino acids. This clone was recorded a few times. Sequencing used immunoSEQ multiplex PCR; TCRdb keeps in-frame clones, though not all of them. The sample lists some 73,000 clones, approximately 90% occurring once. The chain links TRBV19 to TRBJ2-7; the match to TRBD2 covers 9 bases. Specimen: CD4+ or CD8+ T cells sorted from blood, collected in a trial of the OX40 agonist ivuxolimab. The sequence was collected from an adult with an advanced solid tumor such as melanoma, head and neck, liver or kidney cancer. The CDR3 protein is CASSIRRGGYEQYF. The CDR3 coding sequence is TGTGCCAGTAGTATTCGGCGGGGGGGTTACGAGCAGTACTTC. The variable domain in full, completed from reference TRBV19 and TRBJ2-7, reads DGGITQSPKYLFRKEGQNVTLSCEQNLNHDAMYWYRQDPGQGLRLIYYSQIVNDFQKGDIAEGYSVSREKKESFPLTVTSAQKNPTAFYLCASSIRRGGYEQYFGPGTRLTVT.